These 32 T cell receptor beta chains share one sample of origin, sequenced in a study of shared clonotypes between healthy human individuals. Sequenced by immunoSEQ multiplex PCR; TCRdb stores in-frame clones only, minus some. Seen here are about 490,000 clones, around 80% observed once, and the top ten hold roughly 12%. Input material: PBMCs. The receptor set was obtained from a woman in her forties in good health. Some clones in this sample may be carry-over from other donors' samples.

V gene TRBV18 combines with J gene TRBJ2-2; D might be TRBD1 or TRBD2, each matching 6 bases. The CDR3 sequence is 16 residues long. CDR1 KGHSH and CDR2 LQKENI come from the germline V gene. Between the trimmed V and J ends, which lost 1 base and 1 base, there was a span of 10 bases. For the CDR3, the DNA is TGTGCCAGCTCACCACGGCGGGGACAGAACACCGGGGAGCTGTTTTTT. Protein sequence: CASSPRRGQNTGELFF.

This clone has just one count. This chain joins TRBV27 and TRBJ1-5; 7 bases are a match to TRBD1. The CDR3 has 15 residues. The germline V gene has CDR1 MNHEY and CDR2 SMNVEV (reference sequence). J was trimmed by 1 base and V by 4 bases; bases with no gene match: 4. This CDR3 is CASSWRGLSNQPQHF. The CDR3 nucleotides read TGTGCCAGCAGTTGGAGGGGGCTGAGCAATCAGCCCCAGCATTTT.

This chain uses TRBV4-1 with TRBJ2-5; no definite D call. V was shortened by 2 bases and J by 5 bases, with 9 bases between the two germline ends. The CDR3 consists of 13 residues. Germline-derived CDR1 and CDR2 are MGHRA and YSYEKL. The CDR3 coding sequence is TGCGCCAGCAGCCAACTCCTAACGGAGACCCAGTACTTC. Protein sequence: CASSQLLTETQYF.

About this clone itself: A read error is likely here: a far larger clone is one base away. Other nucleotide sequences from this sample produce the same CDR3. This chain connects TRBV7-2 to TRBJ1-4; TRBD1 is a possible D gene (6 bases). Trimming shortened V by 4 bases and J by 1 base, and 10 bases separated the two germline ends. The CDR3 is 15 amino acids. Germline V gene sequence: CDR1 SGHTA, CDR2 FQGNSA. The CDR3 nucleotides read TGTGCCAGCAGCTCAGGGGAGGAAACTAATGAAAAACTGTTTTTT. The encoded protein is CASSSGEETNEKLFF.

The chain recombines TRBV10-3 with TRBJ2-5; D not certain. The CDR3 runs 14 residues. Germline V CDR1 and CDR2: ENHRY, SYGVKD. Trimming left V 3 bases short and J 0 bases short, with 8 bases between. The DNA for the CDR3 is TGTGCCATCAGTGATCTGGGAAACCAAGAGACCCAGTACTTC. It translates to CAISDLGNQETQYF.

The chain has TRBV30 and TRBJ2-1; D is unclear. Germline-derived CDR1 and CDR2 are GTSNPN and SVGIG (reference sequence). The CDR3 has 15 residues. The V and J ends lost 0 bases and 0 bases respectively, with 9 bases between them. The CDR3 is CAWSVPESSYNEQFF. CDR3 in DNA: TGTGCCTGGAGTGTACCTGAGAGCTCCTACAATGAGCAGTTCTTC.

The chain links TRBV6-1 to TRBJ2-2, with D perhaps given as TRBD1 or TRBD2 (5 bases each). Looked up from germline, CDR1 is MNHNS and CDR2 is SASEGT. The CDR3 length is 14 residues. V was shortened by 7 bases and J by 3 bases, with 12 bases between the two germline ends. CDR3 region: CASNRDGDTGELFF. DNA for the CDR3: TGTGCCAGCAATCGGGACGGTGACACCGGGGAGCTGTTTTTT.

This chain uses TRBV21-1 with TRBJ2-3; the table gives TRBD2 as D, unverified against the DNA. TRBV21-1 is a pseudogene locus. There are 17 residues in the CDR3. The DNA for the CDR3 is TGTGCCAGCAGCAAAGGGAAATGGGGACTAGCGGGAGATACGCAGTATTTT. It codes for CASSKGKWGLAGDTQYF.

This clone turned up a few times. The chain couples TRBV7-3 to TRBJ2-3; no clear D. Germline V CDR1 and CDR2: SGHTA, FQGTGA. Trimming shortened V by 1 base and J by 1 base, and 9 bases separated the two germline ends. The CDR3 totals 15 residues. CDR3 bases: TGTGCCAGCAGCTTAAGGGCGGACGGCACAGATACGCAGTATTTT. This gives the protein CASSLRADGTDTQYF.

The chain employs TRBV28 and TRBJ1-2; tentatively, D is TRBD1 (6 bases). CDR1 and CDR2 from the germline V gene are MDHEN and SYDVKM. The ends were cut back, 4 bases at V and 5 bases at J, with 32 bases in the middle. This CDR3 has 20 amino acids. The DNA for the CDR3 is TGTGCCAGCAGTTCCCGGATCCACCGGGACACCAGCCTTAGTTGGTATGGCTACACCTTC. Translation: CASSSRIHRDTSLSWYGYTF.

V gene TRBV28 combines with J gene TRBJ1-4, with TRBD1 matching over 8 bases. Germline V lookup: CDR1 MDHEN, CDR2 SYDVKM. CDR3 length equals 16 residues. J gave up 7 bases and V 6 bases, and 13 bases lay outside the gene matches. CDR3 in DNA: TGTGCCAGCAGCCCCCCCCCGACAGGGGTACGTGAAAAACTGTTTTTT. It encodes CASSPPPTGVREKLFF.

The chain joins TRBV10-3 to TRBJ1-6; 7 nucleotides line up with TRBD1. The CDR3 sequence is 14 residues long. V lost 10 bases and J lost 7; bases outside the gene matches: 10. CDR1 ENHRY and CDR2 SYGVKD come from the germline V gene. The CDR3 nucleotides read TGTGCCACGGCCAGACAGGGTGGGAATTCACCCCTCCACTTT. Amino acids: CATARQGGNSPLHF.

V gene TRBV7-2 combines with J gene TRBJ1-5; 8 positions agree with TRBD1. The CDR3 is made up of 14 amino acids. V lost 6 bases, J lost 4 bases, and 5 bases stayed unmatched. Looked up from germline, CDR1 is SGHTA and CDR2 is FQGNSA. CDR3 residues: CASSQGAGNQPQHF. For the CDR3, the DNA is TGTGCCAGCAGTCAGGGGGCTGGGAATCAGCCCCAGCATTTT.

The CDR3 DNA is TGTGCCACCAGCAGAGATCGCCTAGCGGGCGGTGTTGAGCAGTTCTTC. It translates to CATSRDRLAGGVEQFF. The rearrangement uses TRBV15 and TRBJ2-1; 8 bases align to TRBD2. V lost 0 bases, J lost 9 bases, and 10 bases stayed unmatched. The CDR3 consists of 16 residues. The germline CDR1 and CDR2 sequences are LNHNV and YYDKDF (reference sequence). The entire variable domain, with the rest obtained from reference TRBV15 and TRBJ2-1, is as follows: DAMVIQNPRYQVTQFGKPVTLSCSQTLNHNVMYWYQQKSSQAPKLLFHYYDKDFNNEADTPDNFQSRRPNTSFCFLDIRSPGLGDTAMYLCATSRDRLAGGVEQFFGPGTRLTVL.

The rearrangement links TRBV5-1 to TRBJ1-3; D is possibly TRBD1 (5 bases). CDR1 is SGHRS, CDR2 YFSETQ, per germline. V dropped 1 base and J dropped 2 bases, with 7 bases sitting between them. The CDR3 runs to 14 residues. CDR3 nucleotides: TGCGCCAGCAGCTTGTGGGGGACTGGAAACACCATATATTTT. It yields the protein CASSLWGTGNTIYF.

This clone was detected a few times. This sequence joins TRBV19 and TRBJ2-3, with 10 bases aligning to TRBD2. Germline V gene sequence: CDR1 LNHDA, CDR2 SQIVND (reference sequence). The length of the CDR3 is 16 residues. The ends lost 9 bases at V and 4 bases at J; junction bases unmatched: 13. This chain's CDR3 is CASLRTSGGAPDTQYF. CDR3 DNA: TGTGCCAGCCTCAGGACTAGCGGAGGGGCCCCAGATACGCAGTATTTT.

The chain links TRBV28 to TRBJ2-7; D tentatively fits TRBD1 or TRBD2 (5 bases each). The CDR3 is made up of 17 amino acids. CDR1 and CDR2 from the germline V gene are MDHEN and SYDVKM. Trimming pared 3 bases from V and 0 bases from J, leaving 18 bases between. DNA for the CDR3: TGTGCCAGCAGTTTCACTAAGGGACGGCGGAGCTCCTACGAGCAGTACTTC. Protein sequence: CASSFTKGRRSSYEQYF.

This rearrangement joins TRBV5-1 to TRBJ2-7; tentatively, D is TRBD1 (7 bases). This CDR3 is 14 amino acids long. V lost 4 bases and J 4 bases, leaving 15 bases between the germline ends. Per germline, CDR1 SGHRS and CDR2 YFSETQ. The CDR3 nucleotides are TGCGCCAGCAGCGACCCCAGGGGGGCGTACGAGCAGTACTTC. This codes for CASSDPRGAYEQYF.

The table lists this clone with a few counts. This chain joins TRBV6-6 and TRBJ1-5; D remains ambiguous. V lost 6 bases and J 0 bases, leaving 6 bases between the germline ends. The germline gives CDR1 MNHNY, CDR2 SVGAGI (reference sequence). This CDR3 is 13 amino acids long. As DNA, the CDR3 is TGTGCCAGCAGCAGTAATAGCAATCAGCCCCAGCATTTT. Protein product: CASSSNSNQPQHF.

As concerns this clone: One base separates it from a far larger clone, so it is likely a read error. The DNA of the CDR3 is TGCAGCGTTGGAGAGCAATATAGCGATCAGCCCCAGCATTTT. Translated, it gives CSVGEQYSDQPQHF. The chain recombines TRBV29-1 with TRBJ1-5; no clear D gene. Germline CDR1 SQVTM, CDR2 ANQGSEA. This CDR3 is 14 amino acids long. Variable domain in full (rest from reference TRBV29-1 and TRBJ1-5): SAVISQKPSRDICQRGTSLTIQCQVDSQVTMMFWYRQQPGQSLTLIATANQGSEATYESGFVIDKFPISRPNLTFSTLTVSNMSPEDSSIYLCSVGEQYSDQPQHFGDGTRLSIL.

For this clone: A far larger clone is only one base removed, so a read error is likely. CDR3 amino acids: CASSVAELSYEQYF. DNA for the CDR3: TGTGCCAGCAGTGTAGCGGAGCTATCCTACGAGCAGTACTTC. The chain uses TRBV6-1 and TRBJ2-7; the D gene is possibly TRBD2 (6 bases). Trimming took 4 bases from V and 1 from J, leaving 11 bases between them. The V gene's germline CDR1 is MNHNS and CDR2 SASEGT. This CDR3 comprises 14 residues.

This clone has just one count. The rearrangement joins TRBV19 to TRBJ2-2; TRBD1 matches 7 bases. The V gene end was trimmed by 4 bases and the J gene end by 7 bases; junction bases not matched to a gene: 12. The CDR3 has 16 residues. Per the germline V gene, CDR1 is LNHDA and CDR2 is SQIVND (reference sequence). The DNA for the CDR3 is TGTGCCAGTAGTACCCAGACAGGGTTGTTCGTCGGGGAGCTGTTTTTT. The encoded protein is CASSTQTGLFVGELFF. Variable domain in full (rest from reference TRBV19 and TRBJ2-2): DGGITQSPKYLFRKEGQNVTLSCEQNLNHDAMYWYRQDPGQGLRLIYYSQIVNDFQKGDIAEGYSVSREKKESFPLTVTSAQKNPTAFYLCASSTQTGLFVGELFFGEGSRLTVL.

The sample holds a few counts of this clone. Within the sample, other DNA sequences also encode this same CDR3. This chain uses TRBV5-4 with TRBJ1-1; D may be TRBD1 (6 bases). There are 12 residues in the CDR3. V lost 4 bases to trimming and J lost 11 bases, with 15 bases between them. Germline loops: CDR1 SGHNT, CDR2 YYREEE (reference sequence). For the CDR3, the DNA is TGTGCCAGCAGCCCTACGACAGGATTTGCTTTCTTT. It codes for CASSPTTGFAFF. Together with reference TRBV5-4 and TRBJ1-1, the CDR3 gives the full variable domain: ETGVTQSPTHLIKTRGQQVTLRCSSQSGHNTVSWYQQALGQGPQFIFQYYREEENGRGNFPPRFSGLQFPNYSSELNVNALELDDSALYLCASSPTTGFAFFGQGTRLTVV.

The chain employs TRBV4-2 and TRBJ1-1; a weak D match, TRBD1 (5 bases). This CDR3 has 16 residues. Trimming shortened V by 1 base and J by 3 bases, and 15 bases separated the two germline ends. Per germline, CDR1 LGHNA and CDR2 YNFKEQ. The CDR3 DNA reads TGTGCCAGCAGCCAAGGTGGTTGGGGGGAAGACACTGAAGCTTTCTTT. Residues: CASSQGGWGEDTEAFF.

The chain couples TRBV5-1 to TRBJ2-1; a weak D match, TRBD2 (6 bases). Germline V CDR1 and CDR2: SGHRS, YFSETQ. This CDR3 is 14 amino acids long. V gave up 4 bases and J gave up 5 bases, with 13 bases separating them. The DNA for the CDR3 is TGCGCCAGCAGCCGAATAGCGGACGACAATGAGCAGTTCTTC. Translated: CASSRIADDNEQFF. The full variable domain, its missing parts supplied by reference TRBV5-1 and TRBJ2-1, is KAGVTQTPRYLIKTRGQQVTLSCSPISGHRSVSWYQQTPGQGLQFLFEYFSETQRNKGNFPGRFSGRQFSNSRSEMNVSTLELGDSALYLCASSRIADDNEQFFGPGTRLTVL.

The chain couples TRBV30 to TRBJ1-1; TRBD1 matches at 7 bases. V lost 3 bases, J lost 10 bases, and 17 bases stayed unmatched. Germline CDR1 and CDR2: GTSNPN and SVGIG (reference sequence). The CDR3 extends over 15 amino acids. The DNA of the CDR3 is TGTGCCTGGAGCGTTAAAGGCAGGGGGGGGTCGGGAGCTTTCTTT. It yields the protein CAWSVKGRGGSGAFF. Full variable domain (missing parts from reference TRBV30 and TRBJ1-1): SQTIHQWPATLVQPVGSPLSLECTVEGTSNPNLYWYRQAAGRGLQLLFYSVGIGQISSEVPQNLSASRPQDRQFILSSKKLLLSDSGFYLCAWSVKGRGGSGAFFGQGTRLTVV.

This chain links TRBV5-4 with TRBJ2-3; possible D gene TRBD2, 5 bases. CDR1 and CDR2 (germline): SGHNT, YYREEE (reference sequence). The CDR3 has 14 amino acids. V was pared by 6 bases and J by 6 bases, with 17 bases between. The CDR3 bases are TGTGCCAGCAACCCCCCGGGGAGCAAGGATACGCAGTATTTT. Its protein product is CASNPPGSKDTQYF.

The rearrangement uses TRBV4-1 and TRBJ2-5; 7 bases agree with TRBD1. The CDR3 loop spans 15 amino acids. Germline CDR1 MGHRA, CDR2 YSYEKL. J was trimmed by 4 bases and V by 5 bases; bases with no gene match: 10. This chain's CDR3 is CASSTDRGGAETQYF. The CDR3 nucleotides read TGCGCCAGCAGCACTGATAGAGGGGGCGCAGAGACCCAGTACTTC.

This clone appeared once. The CDR3 region is CASSSRDLSNQPQHF. The CDR3 nucleotides are TGTGCCAGCAGCTCTCGCGACCTAAGCAATCAGCCCCAGCATTTT. The chain combines TRBV4-2 with TRBJ1-5; D not certain. Trimming shortened V by 5 bases and J by 1 base, and 12 bases separated the two germline ends. This CDR3 has 15 residues. Germline V gene data show CDR1 as LGHNA and CDR2 as YNFKEQ.

This clone has only one observation. The J gene is TRBJ2-3, the V gene TRBV7-3, with D possibly being TRBD2 (5 bases). Germline V gene data show CDR1 as SGHTA and CDR2 as FQGTGA. The V gene lost 2 bases and the J gene lost 4 bases, with 13 bases spanning the gap. The CDR3 is made up of 15 amino acids. CDR3 loop: CASSLLGVGADTQYF. CDR3 nucleotide sequence: TGTGCCAGCAGCTTATTGGGAGTAGGAGCAGATACGCAGTATTTT.

A note on this clone: Distinct nucleotide sequences in the sample also encode this CDR3. The J gene is TRBJ1-1, the V gene TRBV27; TRBD1 matches 7 bases. This CDR3 comprises 14 residues. V was clipped by 5 bases and J by 2 bases; unmatched bases: 5. Germline CDR1 MNHEY, CDR2 SMNVEV (reference sequence). The CDR3, as DNA: TGTGCCAGCAGTCCCGGGACAGCCAACACTGAAGCTTTCTTT. Protein sequence: CASSPGTANTEAFF.

This chain connects TRBV19 to TRBJ2-6; possibly TRBD1 for D (6 bases). Looked up from germline, CDR1 is LNHDA and CDR2 is SQIVND (reference sequence). This CDR3 region has 18 residues. V lost 5 bases and J lost 2, with 19 bases in between. In DNA, the CDR3 is TGTGCCAGTAGTCCCGGGGCAGGGGCTTCCCCTGGGGCCAACGTCCTGACTTTC. This translates into CASSPGAGASPGANVLTF.